These 25 T cell receptor beta chains came from one sample sequenced in a study of cytomegalovirus exposure and HLA in healthy donors. Primers for the PCR totalled 60 Vbeta and 13 Jbeta. Repertoires were generated with immunoSEQ multiplex PCR, while TCRdb's copy carries only in-frame clones and drops some. The sample holds approximately 60,000 clones, roughly four fifths seen once. Sequencing input: PBMCs. The source of these receptors is a man in his thirties or forties in good health and CMV-seronegative.

This CDR3 is CASSYGTLNTEAFF. The CDR3 DNA reads TGTGCCAGCAGTTACGGGACTTTGAACACTGAAGCTTTCTTT. The chain combines TRBV6-6 with TRBJ1-1; tentative D call: TRBD1 (5 bases). The germline V and J ends were trimmed by 2 bases and 0 bases, with 7 bases remaining between them. The CDR3 is made up of 14 amino acids. Germline CDR1 is MNHNY and CDR2 is SVGAGI (reference sequence).

The rearrangement joins TRBV30 to TRBJ1-6; D ambiguous. Germline lookup yields CDR1 GTSNPN and CDR2 SVGIG (reference sequence). This CDR3 has 13 residues. Trimming stripped 6 bases from V and 6 bases from J, with 12 bases between. The CDR3 DNA is TGTGCCTGTTCCCCACGGGTTAATTCACCCCTCCACTTT. It is translated as CACSPRVNSPLHF.

The chain carries TRBV4-3 and TRBJ1-4; 7 nucleotides agree with TRBD1. CDR3 length: 18 amino acids. Germline V gene lookup returns CDR1 LGHNA and CDR2 YSLEER. Trimming at V came to 1 base and at J to 8 bases, leaving 16 bases not matched to a gene. CDR3 sequence (DNA): TGCGCCAGCAGCCAAGTTCCTTATAAGACAGGGCAAAGAGAAAAACTGTTTTTT. Translation gives CASSQVPYKTGQREKLFF.

The J gene is TRBJ2-7, the V gene TRBV7-9, with TRBD2 matching 14 bases. This CDR3 spans 16 amino acids. Germline V gene data show CDR1 as SEHNR and CDR2 as FQNEAQ (reference sequence). Trimming cost V 6 bases and J 6 bases; bases outside gene matches: 10. CDR3: CASSYIGTSGGVEQYF. CDR3 DNA sequence: TGTGCCAGCAGTTATATCGGGACTAGCGGGGGTGTCGAGCAGTACTTC. The variable domain in full, completed from reference TRBV7-9 and TRBJ2-7, reads DTGVSQNPRHKITKRGQNVTFRCDPISEHNRLYWYRQTLGQGPEFLTYFQNEAQLEKSRLLSDRFSAERPKGSFSTLEIQRTEQGDSAMYLCASSYIGTSGGVEQYFGPGTRLTVT.

This rearrangement joins TRBV5-1 to TRBJ1-1; TRBD1 aligns across 8 bases. Germline lookup yields CDR1 SGHRS and CDR2 YFSETQ. The CDR3 length is 13 residues. With V trimmed by 0 bases and J by 7 bases, 2 bases remained unmatched. The CDR3 protein is CASSLGQGNEAFF. DNA for the CDR3: TGCGCCAGCAGCTTGGGACAGGGGAATGAAGCTTTCTTT.

V is TRBV28 and J is TRBJ1-1; 7 bases align to TRBD1. V lost 5 bases, J lost 5 bases, and 8 bases stayed unmatched. CDR1 is MDHEN and CDR2 is SYDVKM in the germline V gene. The CDR3 loop spans 14 amino acids. This chain's CDR3 is CASSTTGRSTEAFF. The CDR3 DNA reads as TGTGCCAGCAGTACGACAGGGAGGTCGACTGAAGCTTTCTTT.

The chain recombines TRBV12-5 with TRBJ2-1; D perhaps matches TRBD2 (5 bases). From germline, CDR1 is LGHNT and CDR2 FRNRAP. CDR3 length: 12 residues. V lost 0 bases, J lost 11 bases, and 8 bases lay in between. The CDR3, as DNA: TGTGCTAGTGGTTTGGTACGGGATAAGCAGTTCTTC. This gives the protein CASGLVRDKQFF.

The CDR3 loop is CATSRGQVNTGELFF. CDR3 coding DNA: TGTGCCACCAGCAGAGGACAGGTCAACACCGGGGAGCTGTTTTTT. The V gene is TRBV15, the J gene TRBJ2-2; D perhaps matches TRBD1 (6 bases). CDR3 length: 15 residues. Germline values: CDR1 LNHNV, CDR2 YYDKDF (reference sequence). V was shortened by 1 base and J by 2 bases, with 8 bases between the two germline ends.

This clone appeared a single time. The CDR3 coding sequence is TGTGCCAGCAGCTCGGACGGACTAGCGGGAAACTCTGGGGCCAACGTCCTGACTTTC. As protein: CASSSDGLAGNSGANVLTF. The chain recombines TRBV7-2 with TRBJ2-6; 12 bases map to TRBD2. Trimming took 4 bases from V and 0 from J; bases not matched to a gene: 7. CDR3 length equals 19 residues. Germline CDR1 is SGHTA and CDR2 is FQGNSA.

This clone occurred once. The gene calls are TRBV25-1 and TRBJ2-3; TRBD2 is a possible D gene (6 bases). Between the trimmed V and J ends, which lost 4 bases and 0 bases, there was a span of 8 bases. Germline CDR1 reads MGHDK; CDR2 reads SYGVNS. The CDR3 loop spans 14 amino acids. In DNA, the CDR3 is TGTGCCAGCAGTGTCGGGACTAGCACAGATACGCAGTATTTT. Translation: CASSVGTSTDTQYF.

This sequence joins TRBV2 and TRBJ2-6, with 11 bases that match TRBD1. The CDR3 loop spans 17 amino acids. Trimming cost V 8 bases and J 0 bases; bases outside gene matches: 6. The germline V gene encodes CDR1 SNHLY and CDR2 FYNNEI. In DNA, the CDR3 is TGTGCCAGCTGCCGGGACAGGGGGACCTCTGGGGCCAACGTCCTGACTTTC. Its protein product is CASCRDRGTSGANVLTF.

V usage is TRBV9 and J usage is TRBJ1-4; possible D gene TRBD1, 6 bases. Trimming pared 3 bases from V and 9 bases from J, leaving 21 bases between. CDR3 size: 16 residues. Germline CDR1 SGDLS, CDR2 YYNGEE. CDR3 bases: TGTGCCAGCAGCGACGCCGGGCAGGGGTTGGGAAAAAAACTGTTTTTT. It is translated as CASSDAGQGLGKKLFF. Full variable domain (remainder filled in from reference TRBV9 and TRBJ1-4): DSGVTQTPKHLITATGQRVTLRCSPRSGDLSVYWYQQSLDQGLQFLIQYYNGEERAKGNILERFSAQQFPDLHSELNLSSLELGDSALYFCASSDAGQGLGKKLFFGSGTQLSVL.

The rearrangement uses TRBV5-1 and TRBJ2-5; TRBD2 matches 13 bases. CDR1 is SGHRS, CDR2 YFSETQ, per germline. The trim removed 3 bases at V and 2 bases at J, leaving 7 bases unmatched. CDR3 length: 17 residues. The CDR3 bases are TGCGCCAGCAGCTCGGGAGGGGGACTAGCGGGGCAAGAGACCCAGTACTTC. Its protein product is CASSSGGGLAGQETQYF.

The rearrangement joins TRBV9 to TRBJ1-6; no firm D call. The CDR3 has 14 amino acids. V gave up 1 base and J gave up 10 bases, with 12 bases separating them. Germline CDR1 is SGDLS and CDR2 is YYNGEE. CDR3 sequence: CASSVRRERSPLHF. CDR3 sequence (DNA): TGTGCCAGCAGCGTACGGAGGGAACGATCACCCCTCCACTTT.

This rearrangement joins TRBV2 to TRBJ1-5, with 11 bases that match TRBD1. The CDR3 is made up of 15 amino acids. Germline loops: CDR1 SNHLY, CDR2 FYNNEI. The V segment lost 2 bases and the J segment 11 bases; nucleotides outside the gene matches: 8. CDR3 DNA sequence: TGTGCCAGCAGTGAAACAGGGACAGGGGGACTGGCCCAGCATTTT. Protein product: CASSETGTGGLAQHF.

The chain has TRBV5-4 and TRBJ2-3, with 8 bases identical to TRBD2. Losses at the gene ends were 1 base for V and 2 bases for J; bases not matched to a gene: 12. Germline CDR1 SGHNT, CDR2 YYREEE (reference sequence). The CDR3 totals 18 residues. In DNA, the CDR3 is TGTGCCAGCAGCTTGCTATTCCATATAGCGGGGAACACAGATACGCAGTATTTT. Translation gives CASSLLFHIAGNTDTQYF.

The chain is built from TRBV7-9 and TRBJ2-7, with a possible D match to TRBD1 (5 bases). This CDR3 comprises 17 residues. The V and J ends lost 5 bases and 4 bases respectively, with 24 bases between them. In germline, CDR1 is SEHNR, CDR2 FQNEAQ (reference sequence). The CDR3 region has the DNA TGTGCCAGCAGCATAATGGGTGGGTCAGGGTTCGGGTACGAGCAGTACTTC. Amino acid sequence: CASSIMGGSGFGYEQYF.

This sequence joins TRBV18 and TRBJ2-7; 14 nucleotides agree with TRBD2. After removal of 6 bases from V and 3 bases from J, the junction contained 10 bases not matched to a gene. Per the germline V gene, CDR1 is KGHSH and CDR2 is LQKENI. The CDR3 sequence is 17 residues long. Here the CDR3 DNA reads TGTGCCAGCTCCCCCGGGACTAGCGGGAGCAGCTTCTACGAGCAGTACTTC. Translating gives CASSPGTSGSSFYEQYF. Combining the CDR3 with reference TRBV18 and TRBJ2-7 gives the whole variable domain NAGVMQNPRHLVRRRGQEARLRCSPMKGHSHVYWYRQLPEEGLKFMVYLQKENIIDESGMPKERFSAEFPKEGPSILRIQQVVRGDSAAYFCASSPGTSGSSFYEQYFGPGTRLTVT.

The chain recombines TRBV28 with TRBJ1-6; TRBD1 matches 7 bases. CDR3 size: 15 residues. The V gene end was trimmed by 1 base and the J gene end by 8 bases; junction bases not matched to a gene: 5. Germline V gives CDR1 MDHEN, CDR2 SYDVKM. CDR3 protein: CASSLFSTGDSPLHF. CDR3 nucleotides: TGTGCCAGCAGTTTATTCAGTACAGGGGATTCACCCCTCCACTTT.

This clone showed up just a few times. The CDR3 spells CASGPGLGGNEQFF. The DNA for the CDR3 is TGTGCCAGCGGACCGGGACTAGGGGGTAATGAGCAGTTCTTC. J is TRBJ2-1 and V is TRBV9; 8 nucleotides match TRBD2. V gave up 7 bases and J gave up 7 bases; unmatched junction bases: 10. The CDR3 sequence is 14 residues long. Germline V gives CDR1 SGDLS, CDR2 YYNGEE.

The J gene is TRBJ2-2, the V gene TRBV6-5; D may be TRBD1 (6 bases). This CDR3 region has 15 residues. The germline V gene encodes CDR1 MNHEY and CDR2 SVGAGI. Trimming removed 6 bases at V and 6 bases at J, with 17 bases between. CDR3 DNA sequence: TGTGCCAGCAGGGCCAACCCAGGGGTGTCCGGGGAGCTGTTTTTT. Amino acids: CASRANPGVSGELFF.

This clone was counted a single time. J is TRBJ2-7 and V is TRBV5-1, with D possibly being TRBD2 (5 bases). Trimming pared 4 bases from V and 0 bases from J, leaving 14 bases between. CDR3 length: 15 amino acids. Germline V gene lookup returns CDR1 SGHRS and CDR2 YFSETQ. The CDR3 region has the DNA TGCGCCAGCAGCCCCGGTCCGGGATCCTCCTACGAGCAGTACTTC. It codes for CASSPGPGSSYEQYF.

This chain joins TRBV15 and TRBJ1-2; 12 bases match TRBD1. J gave up 7 bases and V 5 bases, and 14 bases lay outside the gene matches. Looked up from germline, CDR1 is LNHNV and CDR2 is YYDKDF (reference sequence). The CDR3 runs to 17 residues. The CDR3 protein is CATSGFRDRGRLFGYTF. CDR3 in DNA: TGTGCCACCAGCGGATTCCGGGACAGGGGGCGACTGTTTGGCTACACCTTC.

This chain uses TRBV7-9 with TRBJ2-1; 8 nucleotides match TRBD2. Germline values: CDR1 SEHNR, CDR2 FQNEAQ (reference sequence). This CDR3 contains 14 residues. The V segment lost 5 bases and the J segment 9 bases; nucleotides outside the gene matches: 9. The CDR3 here is CASSPLAARGEQFF. Written as DNA, the CDR3 is TGTGCCAGCAGCCCACTAGCGGCCAGGGGTGAGCAGTTCTTC.

This chain uses TRBV18 with TRBJ2-3; 7 nucleotides line up with TRBD1. Trimming at V came to 1 base and at J to 3 bases, leaving 1 base not matched to a gene. CDR3 length: 14 amino acids. In germline, CDR1 is KGHSH, CDR2 LQKENI. CDR3 DNA: TGTGCCAGCTCACCACTGGACAGGACAGATACGCAGTATTTT. It specifies CASSPLDRTDTQYF.